Following are 23 T cell receptor beta chains from one sample sequenced in a study of T cell repertoires in cytomegalovirus infection. TCRdb re-called the reads through MiXCR, storing one row per CDR3 protein. The table shows 400,000 or so distinct CDR3 sequences, with around a sixth occurring only once. The sequenced material came from PBMCs. The receptors were gathered from a human donor in good health (CMV status not recorded). Some clones in this sample may be carry-over from other donors' samples.

This chain links TRBV29-1 with TRBJ1-4; tentatively, D is TRBD1 (6 bases). Germline V lookup: CDR1 SQVTM, CDR2 ANQGSEA. V lost 6 bases and J lost 7, with 15 bases in between. This CDR3 has 13 amino acids. The CDR3: CSVAGAAAEKLFF. Here the CDR3 DNA reads TGCAGCGTCGCGGGGGCGGCGGCTGAAAAACTGTTTTTT.

This clonotype was observed many times. V gene TRBV6-2 or TRBV6-3 combines with J gene TRBJ1-1, with unresolved D. V shed 2 bases and J shed 12 bases, with 10 bases lying between them. The CDR3 runs to 11 residues. Germline CDR1 MNHEY, CDR2 SVGEGT. CDR3 DNA: TGTGCCAGCAGTTACGTCGACCGAACTTTCTTT. Its translation is CASSYVDRTFF.

This chain joins TRBV5-6 and TRBJ2-3; the D is unclear. V lost 3 bases, J lost 11 bases, and 16 bases lay in between. The CDR3 extends over 13 amino acids. CDR1 is SGHDT and CDR2 is YYEEEE in the germline V gene. The CDR3 coding sequence is TGTGCCAGCAGCTCGTGGGGAACACCTTGGCAGTATTTT. This encodes CASSSWGTPWQYF. Full variable domain (rest looked up from reference TRBV5-6 and TRBJ2-3): DAGVTQSPTHLIKTRGQQVTLRCSPKSGHDTVSWYQQALGQGPQFIFQYYEEEERQRGNFPDRFSGHQFPNYSSELNVNALLLGDSALYLCASSSWGTPWQYFGPGTRLTVL.

Many counts were recorded for this clonotype. The chain couples TRBV7-2 to TRBJ2-5, with a weak D call TRBD2 (6 bases). This CDR3 contains 15 residues. V was trimmed by 6 bases and J by 1 base, leaving 15 bases between them. Germline loops: CDR1 SGHTA, CDR2 FQGNSA. CDR3 in amino acids: CASRTKLAIQETQYF. In nucleotides, the CDR3 is TGTGCCAGCAGAACAAAACTAGCTATCCAAGAGACCCAGTACTTC.

This clonotype was seen only a few times. The chain couples TRBV5-4 to TRBJ2-1; TRBD2 matches at 11 bases. In germline, CDR1 is SGHNT, CDR2 YYREEE (reference sequence). V lost 6 bases, J lost 8 bases, and 16 bases stayed unmatched. This CDR3 has 17 amino acids. CDR3 in amino acids: CASILRIAGGGSDEQFF. As DNA, the CDR3 is TGTGCCAGCATCCTTCGGATAGCGGGAGGGGGTAGTGATGAGCAGTTCTTC.

This clonotype was seen ten or more times. The genes are TRBV7-2 and TRBJ1-5, with D perhaps matching TRBD1 (5 bases). V was cut by 2 bases and J by 4 bases, with 12 bases left in between. Germline CDR1 reads SGHTA; CDR2 reads FQGNSA. The CDR3 extends over 15 amino acids. The CDR3 sequence is CASSLNQGINQPQHF. CDR3 nucleotides: TGTGCCAGCAGCTTAAATCAGGGAATTAATCAGCCCCAGCATTTT.

The chain joins TRBV9 to TRBJ2-7; D not resolved. CDR1 SGDLS and CDR2 YYNGEE come from the germline V gene. V lost 7 bases, J lost 9 bases, and 23 bases lay in between. The CDR3 consists of 14 residues. Written as DNA, the CDR3 is TGTGCCAGCTGCCCAGGTAGAGTACGGTCGCCGCAGTACTTC. Its protein is CASCPGRVRSPQYF.

This clonotype was found many times. As DNA, the CDR3 is TGTGCCAGCAGATCAACAGGGGTGGAGACCCAGTACTTC. It specifies CASRSTGVETQYF. This chain uses TRBV6-2 or TRBV6-3 with TRBJ2-5; TRBD1 aligns across 7 bases. Germline V CDR1 and CDR2: MNHEY, SVGEGT. The V segment lost 6 bases and the J segment 5 bases; nucleotides outside the gene matches: 6. The CDR3 has 13 amino acids.

This clonotype was seen at least ten times. The gene calls are TRBV7-2 and TRBJ2-5; D might be TRBD2 (6 bases). CDR1 is SGHTA, CDR2 FQGNSA, per germline. The CDR3 is made up of 15 amino acids. V gave up 7 bases and J gave up 1 base, with 16 bases separating them. The CDR3 loop is CASTIHGTSQETQYF. The CDR3 coding sequence is TGTGCCAGCACAATTCACGGGACTTCCCAAGAGACCCAGTACTTC. Full variable domain (outside the CDR3, taken from reference TRBV7-2 and TRBJ2-5): GAGVSQSPSNKVTEKGKDVELRCDPISGHTALYWYRQSLGQGLEFLIYFQGNSAPDKSGLPSDRFSAERTGGSVSTLTIQRTQQEDSAVYLCASTIHGTSQETQYFGPGTRLLVL.

The rearrangement uses TRBV2 and TRBJ1-4; 9 nucleotides align to TRBD1. The CDR3 extends over 14 amino acids. Germline CDR1 SNHLY, CDR2 FYNNEI. Germline trimming cut 6 bases from V and 7 bases from J; bases unmatched to any gene: 6. CDR3 nucleotides: TGTGCCAGCAGGAGGGAGACAGGGGGTGAAAAACTGTTTTTT. Translation gives CASRRETGGEKLFF.

This clonotype showed up many times. The chain recombines TRBV4-1 with TRBJ2-7; D is ambiguous. This CDR3 has 16 amino acids. Per the germline V gene, CDR1 is MGHRA and CDR2 is YSYEKL. V lost 1 base to trimming and J lost 0 bases, with 13 bases between them. The chain's CDR3 is CASSQVYELTSYEQYF. DNA of the CDR3: TGCGCCAGCAGCCAAGTCTACGAATTAACCTCCTACGAGCAGTACTTC.

V and J are TRBV19 and TRBJ2-3, with unresolved D. This CDR3 spans 13 amino acids. Trimming took 5 bases from V and 8 from J, leaving 14 bases between them. From germline, CDR1 is LNHDA and CDR2 SQIVND (reference sequence). The CDR3 DNA reads TGTGCCAGTAGTCCCGACCCTGAGGTTACGCAGTATTTT. Its protein product is CASSPDPEVTQYF.

The sample holds many counts of this clonotype. This rearrangement joins TRBV7-2 to TRBJ2-3, with a tentative D call TRBD2 (5 bases). In germline, CDR1 is SGHTA, CDR2 FQGNSA. The CDR3 is 13 amino acids. V lost 3 bases to trimming and J lost 2 bases, with 6 bases between them. The CDR3, as DNA: TGTGCCAGCAGCTTTGACTACACAGATACGCAGTATTTT. Protein: CASSFDYTDTQYF.

Details on this clonotype: This clone may be a read error of a much larger clone one base away. The rearrangement joins TRBV6-8 to TRBJ1-2, with D tentatively TRBD1 (5 bases). CDR3 size: 13 residues. Germline values: CDR1 MNHGY, CDR2 SAAAGT. The CDR3 coding sequence is TGTGTCACCCAAAGGGACGGAAACTATGGCTACACCTTC. Encoded protein: CVTQRDGNYGYTF.

This clonotype occurred many times. The chain carries TRBV20-1 and TRBJ2-1, with 12 bases identical to TRBD2. CDR1 and CDR2 (germline): DFQATT, SNEGSKA (reference sequence). The length of the CDR3 is 17 residues. J gave up 10 bases and V 0 bases, and 13 bases lay outside the gene matches. DNA for the CDR3: TGCAGTGCTAGAGATAGAGCTAGCGGGAGGGGAGGAGGCGAGCAGTTCTTC. It specifies CSARDRASGRGGGEQFF.

This clonotype was observed at least ten times. Sequence at one end of the junction differs from germline and may be a read error. The rearrangement links TRBV7-6 to TRBJ2-7; possible D gene TRBD2, 5 bases. This CDR3 has 13 amino acids. Germline CDR1 reads SGHVS; CDR2 reads FNYEAQ. CDR3 sequence: CASSLGPGGEQYF. DNA for the CDR3: TGTGCCAGCAGTTTAGGGCCCGGAGGCGAGCAGTACTTC.

This rearrangement joins TRBV11-2 to TRBJ2-2, with 9 bases identical to TRBD2. V was clipped by 5 bases and J by 1 base; unmatched bases: 8. The CDR3 has 17 amino acids. Germline V CDR1 and CDR2: SGHAT, FQNNGV. CDR3 coding DNA: TGTGCCAGCAGCCGACGACTAGCGGACCTGAACACCGGGGAGCTGTTTTTT. It is translated as CASSRRLADLNTGELFF.

The table lists this clonotype with many counts. The chain recombines TRBV7-2 with TRBJ2-1, with 8 nucleotides matching TRBD2. Trimming took 6 bases from V and 10 from J; bases not matched to a gene: 11. This CDR3 comprises 14 residues. Germline assignment: CDR1 SGHTA and CDR2 FQGNSA. The CDR3: CASRPAGVGQEQFF. As DNA, the CDR3 is TGTGCCAGCAGGCCAGCGGGGGTCGGTCAGGAGCAGTTCTTC.

The chain recombines TRBV11-2 with TRBJ2-1, with D uncertain. CDR3 length equals 14 residues. V lost 5 bases and J 8 bases, leaving 16 bases between the germline ends. CDR1 and CDR2 (germline): SGHAT, FQNNGV. CDR3 sequence reads: CASSPPWGGDEQFF. The CDR3 region has the DNA TGTGCCAGCAGCCCCCCTTGGGGTGGAGATGAGCAGTTCTTC.

The J gene is TRBJ2-1, the V gene TRBV29-1; D may be TRBD1 (5 bases). Trimming took off 7 bases at V and 4 bases at J, with 11 bases between the two ends. Per the germline V gene, CDR1 is SQVTM and CDR2 is ANQGSEA. This CDR3 is 12 amino acids long. This chain's CDR3 is CSGRQTYNEQFF. The DNA of the CDR3 is TGCAGCGGCCGACAGACTTACAATGAGCAGTTCTTC.

The table lists this clonotype with many counts. The chain carries TRBV7-2 and TRBJ1-1; D gene uncertain. The CDR3 sequence is 14 residues long. The V end was cut by 2 bases, the J end by 1 base, with 8 bases between. Germline loops: CDR1 SGHTA, CDR2 FQGNSA. The CDR3 sequence is CASSLSPENTEAFF. For the CDR3, the DNA is TGTGCCAGCAGCTTATCCCCAGAGAACACTGAAGCTTTCTTT.

This clonotype turned up a few times. This chain links TRBV20-1 with TRBJ2-3; D possibly corresponds to TRBD2 (5 bases). The CDR3 covers 14 residues. Looked up from germline, CDR1 is DFQATT and CDR2 is SNEGSKA (reference sequence). V lost 6 bases to trimming and J lost 6 bases, with 19 bases between them. CDR3 DNA sequence: TGCAGTGCAGAGAGGGCTATAATAGCGGATACGCAGTATTTT. Translated: CSAERAIIADTQYF.

This clonotype was picked up a small number of times. CDR3 sequence reads: CASRRGANTEAFF. In DNA, the CDR3 is TGTGCCAGCAGGCGGGGGGCGAACACTGAAGCTTTCTTT. The rearrangement uses TRBV6-5 and TRBJ1-1; TRBD1 is a possible D gene (6 bases). Trimming pared 6 bases from V and 1 base from J, leaving 9 bases between. Germline V CDR1 and CDR2: MNHEY, SVGAGI. The CDR3 length is 13 residues.